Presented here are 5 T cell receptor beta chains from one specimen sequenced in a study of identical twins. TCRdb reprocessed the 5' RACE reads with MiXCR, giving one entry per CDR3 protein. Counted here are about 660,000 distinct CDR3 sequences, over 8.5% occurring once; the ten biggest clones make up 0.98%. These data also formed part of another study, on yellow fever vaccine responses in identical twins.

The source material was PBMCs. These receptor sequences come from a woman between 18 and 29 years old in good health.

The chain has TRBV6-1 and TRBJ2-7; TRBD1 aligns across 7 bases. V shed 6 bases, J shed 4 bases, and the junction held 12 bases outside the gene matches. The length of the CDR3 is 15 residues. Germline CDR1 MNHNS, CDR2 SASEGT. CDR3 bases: TGTGCCAGCAGGACTTTACAGGGGAACGGGTACGAGCAGTACTTC. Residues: CASRTLQGNGYEQYF.

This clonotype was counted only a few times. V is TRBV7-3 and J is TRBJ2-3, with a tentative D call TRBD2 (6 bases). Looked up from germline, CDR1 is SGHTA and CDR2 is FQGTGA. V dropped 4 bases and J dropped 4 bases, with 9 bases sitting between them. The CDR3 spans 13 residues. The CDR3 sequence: CASSYGTSDTQYF. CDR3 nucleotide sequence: TGTGCCAGCAGCTACGGGACTTCAGATACGCAGTATTTT.

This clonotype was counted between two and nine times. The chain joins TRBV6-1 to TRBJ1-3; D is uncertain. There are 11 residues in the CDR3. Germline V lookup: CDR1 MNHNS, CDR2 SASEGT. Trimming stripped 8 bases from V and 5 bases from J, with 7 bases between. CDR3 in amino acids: CASDIRNTIYF. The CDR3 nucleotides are TGTGCCAGCGATATCCGAAACACCATATATTTT.

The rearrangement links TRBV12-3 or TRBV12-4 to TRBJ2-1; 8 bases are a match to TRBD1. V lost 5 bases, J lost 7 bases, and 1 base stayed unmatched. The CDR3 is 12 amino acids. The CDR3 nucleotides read TGTGCCAGCAGTCAGGGGGCGAATGAGCAGTTCTTC. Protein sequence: CASSQGANEQFF.

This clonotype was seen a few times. CDR3 sequence (DNA): TGTGCCAGCGCCCCCGGTGACGGCGCCCAGTACTTC. Translating gives CASAPGDGAQYF. This chain uses TRBV3-1 with TRBJ2-7; no definite D call. The CDR3 is 12 amino acids. CDR1 and CDR2 from the germline V gene are LGHDT and YNNKEL (reference sequence). The V gene lost 8 bases and the J gene lost 10 bases, with 18 bases spanning the gap.